The 14 T cell receptor beta chains in this list originate from one sample, sequenced in a study of blood T cells in healthy people across ages. Primers used in a second PCR of roughly 6 to 12 cycles were a sample-barcoded 5' primer and a J-beta primer mix. TCRdb analysed the 5' RACE reads with MiXCR anew, one entry per CDR3 protein. The table lists about 800,000 distinct CDR3 sequences, roughly 25% of them singletons. These data were also reused for a study on T cells of mothers and their children.

Sequencing used blood. The receptors were gathered from a boy younger than 18 in good health.

The rearrangement joins TRBV20-1 to TRBJ2-5; TRBD1 matches 8 bases. Gene TRBJ2-7 matches the end of the DNA better, so the J call may be wrong. The CDR3 totals 13 residues. Per germline, CDR1 DFQATT and CDR2 SNEGSKA (reference sequence). CDR3 nucleotide sequence: TGCAGTGCTTTCCGGGACAGGTCCTACGAGCAGTACTTC. Translating gives CSAFRDRSYEQYF.

V usage is TRBV4-3 and J usage is TRBJ1-1; 9 bases agree with TRBD1. Trimming at V came to 0 bases and at J to 5 bases, leaving 7 bases not matched to a gene. This CDR3 has 16 amino acids. Germline V gives CDR1 LGHNA, CDR2 YSLEER. The DNA for the CDR3 is TGCGCCAGCAGCCAAGATTTTGACAGGGGGGGTACTGAAGCTTTCTTT. It is translated as CASSQDFDRGGTEAFF.

The chain combines TRBV7-9 with TRBJ1-2; perhaps TRBD1 as D (5 bases). The germline V and J ends were trimmed by 4 bases and 5 bases, with 14 bases remaining between them. The length of the CDR3 is 14 residues. Germline values: CDR1 SEHNR, CDR2 FQNEAQ (reference sequence). The CDR3 sequence is CASSSPGTPYGYTF. CDR3 bases: TGTGCCAGCAGCTCACCCGGGACTCCTTATGGCTACACCTTC.

The genes are TRBV6-5 and TRBJ2-2, with D possibly being TRBD2 (5 bases). The CDR3 is made up of 14 amino acids. Germline loops: CDR1 MNHEY, CDR2 SVGAGI. Trimming cost V 0 bases and J 7 bases, with 9 bases left between them. CDR3 sequence reads: CASSYSAADGELFF. In DNA, the CDR3 is TGTGCCAGCAGTTACTCAGCGGCTGACGGGGAGCTGTTTTTT.

The CDR3 region has the DNA TGTGCCAGCAAGGCCCTAGCGGGAGGGCCCCACAATGAGCAGTTCTTC. It specifies CASKALAGGPHNEQFF. The V gene is TRBV2, the J gene TRBJ2-1; TRBD2 agrees at 12 bases. This CDR3 has 16 amino acids. Germline V lookup: CDR1 SNHLY, CDR2 FYNNEI. V shed 7 bases and J 5 bases; nucleotides not matched to a gene: 9.

The chain employs TRBV27 and TRBJ2-1; unclear D gene. There are 13 residues in the CDR3. Germline lookup yields CDR1 MNHEY and CDR2 SMNVEV (reference sequence). Trimming stripped 4 bases from V and 4 bases from J, with 8 bases between. The DNA of the CDR3 is TGTGCCAGCAGTTACTCGCCATACAATGAGCAGTTCTTC. This encodes CASSYSPYNEQFF.

In DNA form, the CDR3 reads TGTGCCAGCAGCCAACCGGGAGAACCCGAGCAGTACTTC. This codes for CASSQPGEPEQYF. This sequence joins TRBV14 and TRBJ2-7; tentatively, D is TRBD2 (6 bases). This CDR3 region has 13 residues. Germline values: CDR1 SGHDN, CDR2 FVKESK. The V gene lost 2 bases and the J gene lost 6 bases, with 11 bases spanning the gap.

This clonotype was seen at least ten times. The chain uses TRBV13 and TRBJ1-2; D is possibly TRBD1 (5 bases). The CDR3 is 12 amino acids. The V gene's germline CDR1 is PRHDT and CDR2 FYEKMQ (reference sequence). The V gene lost 5 bases and the J gene lost 8 bases, with 12 bases spanning the gap. CDR3 DNA: TGTGCCAGCAGCCCGGGACCCGGGGGCTACACCTTC. Residues: CASSPGPGGYTF.

The V call is TRBV3-1, the J call TRBJ2-5; 12 bases map to TRBD2. Germline CDR1 reads LGHDT; CDR2 reads YNNKEL (reference sequence). This CDR3 spans 15 amino acids. Germline trimming cut 3 bases from V and 7 bases from J; bases unmatched to any gene: 6. In nucleotides, the CDR3 is TGTGCCAGCAGCCACCTAGCGGGGGGGCCGGTGACCCAGTACTTC. Translated, it gives CASSHLAGGPVTQYF.

This clonotype was seen more than once but under ten times. The chain carries TRBV18 and TRBJ2-5; perhaps TRBD2 as D (5 bases). Trimming removed 6 bases from V and 5 bases from J, with 16 bases in between. CDR3 length: 14 amino acids. CDR1 and CDR2 (germline): KGHSH, LQKENI. In DNA, the CDR3 is TGTGCCAGCTCCGGGAATCATTTGGGGGAGACCCAGTACTTC. Translation: CASSGNHLGETQYF.

The chain couples TRBV3-1 to TRBJ2-2; D assignment may be TRBD1 or TRBD2 (7 bases each). The germline V gene has CDR1 LGHDT and CDR2 YNNKEL (reference sequence). Deletions cut 3 bases from V and 1 base from J, with 15 bases between. This CDR3 spans 17 amino acids. The CDR3 sequence is CASSHQGGARNTGELFF. The DNA of the CDR3 is TGTGCCAGCAGCCATCAGGGGGGGGCGCGGAACACCGGGGAGCTGTTTTTT.

A single count supports this clonotype. This sequence joins TRBV16 and TRBJ1-6; no clear D gene. CDR1 and CDR2 from the germline V gene are KGHSY and FQNENV. With 2 bases removed from V and 5 bases from J, the gap between germline ends came to 10 bases. This CDR3 region has 15 residues. The CDR3, as DNA: TGTGCCAGCAGCCAAATTTCTCCAAATAATTCACCCCTCCACTTT. Amino acids: CASSQISPNNSPLHF.

The V gene is TRBV29-1, the J gene TRBJ2-7; 10 nucleotides agree with TRBD1. CDR1 and CDR2 from the germline V gene are SQVTM and ANQGSEA. The V gene end was trimmed by 7 bases and the J gene end by 6 bases; junction bases not matched to a gene: 9. The length of the CDR3 is 13 residues. In DNA form, the CDR3 reads TGCAGCGCAGTGGGACAGGGGAAGCGCGAGCAGTACTTC. Translating gives CSAVGQGKREQYF.

V usage is TRBV9 and J usage is TRBJ2-5; D is unclear. CDR1 is SGDLS and CDR2 is YYNGEE in the germline V gene. V was trimmed by 2 bases and J by 3 bases, leaving 11 bases between them. This CDR3 is 14 amino acids long. CDR3 sequence reads: CASSVAVGEETQYF. The CDR3, as DNA: TGTGCCAGCAGCGTTGCGGTTGGGGAAGAGACCCAGTACTTC.